The T cell receptor (beta chain) described here comes from a study of post-analysis software for immune sequencing data. Study-wide background: Relapsing-remitting, secondary progressive and progressive-relapsing forms made up the multiple sclerosis disease courses. General study findings and limits: Controls showed lower frequencies than patients for roughly five TRBV segments, and TRBV5-6, TRBV5-1 and TRBV20-1 were among these. People with multiple sclerosis had a significantly lower normalized Chao1 diversity than controls did.

Carried by the TCR beta cDNA libraries were unique molecular identifiers. TCRdb re-analysed the PCR reads in MiXCR, keeping a single row per CDR3 protein. Of 700,000 to 800,000 distinct CDR3 sequences in the sample, approximately 30% were seen once. Trimming removed 4 bases from V and 6 bases from J, with 7 bases in between. This CDR3 contains 12 residues. Germline V lookup: CDR1 SNHLY, CDR2 FYNNEI. As for this clonotype: Its antigen is currently unknown.

This TCR was sampled from a girl between 5 and 17 years old with multiple sclerosis. Sample: blood. The chain links TRBV2 to TRBJ2-1; D gene unclear. CDR3 nucleotide sequence: TGTGCCAGCAGTGTATCTCTCAATGAGCAGTTCTTC. Its translation: CASSVSLNEQFF.